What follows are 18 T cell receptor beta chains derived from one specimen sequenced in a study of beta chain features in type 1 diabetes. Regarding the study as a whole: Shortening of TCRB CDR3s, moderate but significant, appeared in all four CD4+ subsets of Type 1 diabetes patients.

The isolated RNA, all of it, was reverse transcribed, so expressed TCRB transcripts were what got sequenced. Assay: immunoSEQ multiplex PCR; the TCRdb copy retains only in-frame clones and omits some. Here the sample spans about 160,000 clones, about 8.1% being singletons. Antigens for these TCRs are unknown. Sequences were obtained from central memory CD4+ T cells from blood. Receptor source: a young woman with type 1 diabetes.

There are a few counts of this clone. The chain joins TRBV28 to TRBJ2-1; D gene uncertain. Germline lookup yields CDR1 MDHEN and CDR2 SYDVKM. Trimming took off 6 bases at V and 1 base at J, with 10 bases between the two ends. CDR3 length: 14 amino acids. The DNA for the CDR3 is TGTGCCAGCAGGAGACTGAATTCCTACAATGAGCAGTTCTTC. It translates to CASRRLNSYNEQFF. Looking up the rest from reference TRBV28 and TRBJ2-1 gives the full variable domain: DVKVTQSSRYLVKRTGEKVFLECVQDMDHENMFWYRQDPGLGLRLIYFSYDVKMKEKGDIPEGYSVSREKKERFSLILESASTNQTSMYLCASRRLNSYNEQFFGPGTRLTVL.

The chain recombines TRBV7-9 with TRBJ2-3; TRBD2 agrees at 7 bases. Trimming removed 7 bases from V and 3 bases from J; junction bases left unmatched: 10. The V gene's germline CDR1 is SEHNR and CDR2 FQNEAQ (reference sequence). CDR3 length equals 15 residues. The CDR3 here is CASKIGGSRTDTQYF. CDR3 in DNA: TGTGCCAGCAAAATCGGGGGGTCTAGGACAGATACGCAGTATTTT.

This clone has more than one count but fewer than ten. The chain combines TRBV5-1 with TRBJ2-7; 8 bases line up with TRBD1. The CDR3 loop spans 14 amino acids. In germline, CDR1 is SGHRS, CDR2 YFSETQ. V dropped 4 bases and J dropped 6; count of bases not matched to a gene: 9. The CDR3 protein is CASSRGQESSEQYF. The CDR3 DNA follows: TGCGCCAGCAGCCGGGGACAGGAGTCGTCCGAGCAGTACTTC.

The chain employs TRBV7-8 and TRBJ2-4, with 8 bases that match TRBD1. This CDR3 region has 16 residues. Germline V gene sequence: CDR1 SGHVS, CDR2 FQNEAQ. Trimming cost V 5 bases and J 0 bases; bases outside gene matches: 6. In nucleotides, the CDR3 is TGTGCCAGCAGCGTACAGGGGGGAATAGCCAAAAACATTCAGTACTTC. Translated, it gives CASSVQGGIAKNIQYF.

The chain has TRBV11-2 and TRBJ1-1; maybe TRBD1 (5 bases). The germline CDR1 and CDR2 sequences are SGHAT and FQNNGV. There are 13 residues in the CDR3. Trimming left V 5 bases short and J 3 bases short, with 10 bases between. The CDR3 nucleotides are TGTGCCAGCAGCCCTCAAGGGGACACTGAAGCTTTCTTT. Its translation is CASSPQGDTEAFF.

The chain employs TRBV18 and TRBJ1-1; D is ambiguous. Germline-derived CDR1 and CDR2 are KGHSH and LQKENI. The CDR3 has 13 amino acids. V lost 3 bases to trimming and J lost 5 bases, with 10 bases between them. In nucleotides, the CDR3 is TGTGCCAGCTCACCGGGAGAGGGAACTGAAGCTTTCTTT. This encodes CASSPGEGTEAFF.

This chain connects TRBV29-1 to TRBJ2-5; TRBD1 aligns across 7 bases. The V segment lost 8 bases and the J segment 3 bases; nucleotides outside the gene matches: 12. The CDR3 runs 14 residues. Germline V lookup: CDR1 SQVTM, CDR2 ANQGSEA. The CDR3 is CSTYRDRTEETQYF. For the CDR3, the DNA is TGCAGCACGTACCGGGACAGAACTGAAGAGACCCAGTACTTC.

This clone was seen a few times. The CDR3 region is CASSLGAGNIYEQYF. The CDR3 nucleotides read TGCGCCAGCAGCTTGGGGGCAGGGAATATCTACGAGCAGTACTTC. V is TRBV5-1 and J is TRBJ2-7; D perhaps matches TRBD1 (5 bases). Germline V gene sequence: CDR1 SGHRS, CDR2 YFSETQ. The germline V and J ends were trimmed by 0 bases and 3 bases, with 13 bases remaining between them. This CDR3 region has 15 residues. Full variable domain (missing parts from reference TRBV5-1 and TRBJ2-7): KAGVTQTPRYLIKTRGQQVTLSCSPISGHRSVSWYQQTPGQGLQFLFEYFSETQRNKGNFPGRFSGRQFSNSRSEMNVSTLELGDSALYLCASSLGAGNIYEQYFGPGTRLTVT.

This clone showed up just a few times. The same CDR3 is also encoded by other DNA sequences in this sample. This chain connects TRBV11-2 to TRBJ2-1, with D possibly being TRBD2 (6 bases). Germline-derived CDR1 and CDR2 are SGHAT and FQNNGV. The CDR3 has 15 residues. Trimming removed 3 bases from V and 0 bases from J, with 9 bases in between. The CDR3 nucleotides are TGTGCCAGCAGCTTCCTGGGGGGCTCCTACAATGAGCAGTTCTTC. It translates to CASSFLGGSYNEQFF.

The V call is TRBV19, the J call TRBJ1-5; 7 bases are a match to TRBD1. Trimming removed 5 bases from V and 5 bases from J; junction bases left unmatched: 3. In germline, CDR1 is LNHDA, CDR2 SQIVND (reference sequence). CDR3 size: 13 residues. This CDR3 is CASSATGDQPQHF. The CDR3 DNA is TGTGCCAGTAGTGCTACAGGGGATCAGCCCCAGCATTTT.

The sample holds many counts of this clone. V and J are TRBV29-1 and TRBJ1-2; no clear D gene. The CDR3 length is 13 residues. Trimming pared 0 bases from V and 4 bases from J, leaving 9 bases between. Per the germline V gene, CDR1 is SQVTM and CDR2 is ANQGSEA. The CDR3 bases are TGCAGCGTTGAAGAACTGACGGGCTATGGCTACACCTTC. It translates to CSVEELTGYGYTF.

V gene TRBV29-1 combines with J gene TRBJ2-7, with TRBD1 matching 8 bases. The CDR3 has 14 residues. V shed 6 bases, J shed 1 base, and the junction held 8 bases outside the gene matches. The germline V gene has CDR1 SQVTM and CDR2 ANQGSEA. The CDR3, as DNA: TGCAGCGTGGGCAGGGGGCCTGAATCCTACGAGCAGTACTTC. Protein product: CSVGRGPESYEQYF.

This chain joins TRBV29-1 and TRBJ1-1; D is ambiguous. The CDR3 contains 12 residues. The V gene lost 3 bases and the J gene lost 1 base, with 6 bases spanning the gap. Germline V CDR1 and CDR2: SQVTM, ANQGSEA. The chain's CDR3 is CSVDEQNTEAFF. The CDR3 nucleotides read TGCAGCGTTGATGAACAGAACACTGAAGCTTTCTTT.

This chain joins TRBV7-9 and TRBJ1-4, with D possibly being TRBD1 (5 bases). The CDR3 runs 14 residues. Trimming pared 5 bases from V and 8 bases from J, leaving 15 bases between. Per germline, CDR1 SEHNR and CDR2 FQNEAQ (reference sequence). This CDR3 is CASSPKAGLEKLFF. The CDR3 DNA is TGTGCCAGCAGCCCAAAGGCAGGGTTGGAAAAACTGTTTTTT.

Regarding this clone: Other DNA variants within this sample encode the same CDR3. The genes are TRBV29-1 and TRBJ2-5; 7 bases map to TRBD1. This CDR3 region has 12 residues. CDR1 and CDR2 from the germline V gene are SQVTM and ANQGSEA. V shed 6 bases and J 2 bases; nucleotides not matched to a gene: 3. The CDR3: CSVTGSQETQYF. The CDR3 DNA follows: TGCAGCGTGACAGGGTCTCAAGAGACCCAGTACTTC. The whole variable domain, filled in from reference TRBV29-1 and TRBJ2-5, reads SAVISQKPSRDICQRGTSLTIQCQVDSQVTMMFWYRQQPGQSLTLIATANQGSEATYESGFVIDKFPISRPNLTFSTLTVSNMSPEDSSIYLCSVTGSQETQYFGPGTRLLVL.

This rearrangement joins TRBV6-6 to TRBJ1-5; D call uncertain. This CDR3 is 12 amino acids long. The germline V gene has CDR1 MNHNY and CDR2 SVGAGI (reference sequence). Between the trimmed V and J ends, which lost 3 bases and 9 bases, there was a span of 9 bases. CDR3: CASSYFGGPQHF. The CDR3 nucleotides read TGTGCCAGCAGTTATTTTGGAGGGCCCCAGCATTTT.

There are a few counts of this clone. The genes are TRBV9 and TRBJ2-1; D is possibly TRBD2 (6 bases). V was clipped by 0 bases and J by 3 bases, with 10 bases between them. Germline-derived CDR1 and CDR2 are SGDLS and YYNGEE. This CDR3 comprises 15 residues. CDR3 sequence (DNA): TGTGCCAGCAGCGTAGAAGGTAGCGGCTACAATGAGCAGTTCTTC. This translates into CASSVEGSGYNEQFF.

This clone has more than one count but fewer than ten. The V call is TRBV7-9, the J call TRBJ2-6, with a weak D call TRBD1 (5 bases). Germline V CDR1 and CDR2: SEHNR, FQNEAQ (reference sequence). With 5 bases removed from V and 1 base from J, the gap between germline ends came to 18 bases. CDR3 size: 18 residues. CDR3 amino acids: CASSRSSVSGSGANVLTF. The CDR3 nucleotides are TGTGCCAGCAGCCGAAGTAGTGTATCAGGGTCTGGGGCCAACGTCCTGACTTTC.